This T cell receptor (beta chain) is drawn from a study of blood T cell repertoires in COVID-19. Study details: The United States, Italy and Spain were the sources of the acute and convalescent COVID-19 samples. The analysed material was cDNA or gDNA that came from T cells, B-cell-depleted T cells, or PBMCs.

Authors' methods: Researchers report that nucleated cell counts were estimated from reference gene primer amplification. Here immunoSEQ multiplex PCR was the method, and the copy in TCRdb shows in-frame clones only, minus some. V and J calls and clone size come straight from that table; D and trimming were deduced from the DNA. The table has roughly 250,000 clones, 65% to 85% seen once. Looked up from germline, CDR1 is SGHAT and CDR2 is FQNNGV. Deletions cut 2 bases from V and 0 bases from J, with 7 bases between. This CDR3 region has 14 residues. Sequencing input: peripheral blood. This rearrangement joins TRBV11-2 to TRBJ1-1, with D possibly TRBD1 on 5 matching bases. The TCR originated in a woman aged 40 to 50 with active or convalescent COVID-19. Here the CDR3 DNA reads TGTGCCAGCAGCTTAAACAGGATGAACACTGAAGCTTTCTTT. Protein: CASSLNRMNTEAFF.